What follows describes a single TCR beta chain. It has no known antigen specificity. Base quality data are lacking; no much larger clone is found one base away. The cohort consisted of some 670 healthy bone marrow donors. At the time of sampling, every cohort member was nominally healthy, though immune exposures that went unrecorded were likely present. The donor was CMV seronegative and belonged to the group of 352 seronegative cohort members. A peripheral blood sample was provided by each donor, and peripheral blood mononuclear cells were used for TCR beta sequencing. Genomic DNA was extracted from the blood cell samples with the Qiagen DNeasy Blood Extraction Kit. Trimming removed 6 bases from V and 3 bases from J, leaving 11 bases between the germline ends. In the germline V gene (reference sequence), CDR1 corresponds to LNHDA and CDR2 to SQIVND. The CDR3 starts with the cysteine, ends with the phenylalanine, and has 13 residues. Only the CDR3 DNA stays, 39 bases, in frame from base 1.

The library relied on the immunoSEQ multiplex PCR assay. For the multiplex PCR, a mixture combining 60 forward primers for TCR Vbeta segments and 13 reverse primers for TCR Jbeta segments was used. The CDR3 region of rearranged TCR beta genes was amplified from genomic DNA by a multiplex PCR assay. The amplified TCR beta libraries were sequenced on the Illumina HiSeq System as 87-base-pair reads. In the authors' own workflow: Across the 600 to 700 repertoires, a later analysis counted 60 million to 90 million unique TCR beta chains, roughly 11 million of which were shared by at least two donors. A nearest-neighbor algorithm error-corrected the raw reads and collapsed the reads into unique sequences, merging closely related sequences to remove PCR and sequencing errors. V, D and J gene segments were assigned by aligning CDR3 sequences to IMGT reference sequences. For a sequence to be retained, a match of at least six nucleotides was required to both a V gene segment and a J gene segment. Rearrangements were called productive when the CDR3 lacked stop codons and stayed in frame with V and J; all others were non-productive. Following IMGT convention, CDR3 was defined as the stretch from the second conserved V-encoded cysteine to the conserved J-encoded phenylalanine. The earlier analysis of about 610 of the donors excluded any sequence lacking an unambiguous match to a single V gene segment. An earlier analysis of 587 of the donors classified V segments as functional when productive rearrangements were above 56.7% and as segregating when the standard deviation between donors was above 5%. To diagnose cytomegalovirus status from the catalog of TCR beta chain sequences, a statistical classification framework was built. In a later analysis, V and J genes were assigned by comparing TCR nucleotide sequences against IMGT/GENE-DB human TR gene sequences. The TCRdist pipeline was used in a later analysis to assign CDR3 sequences and most-parsimonious VDJ recombination scenarios. In a later analysis, each TCR beta chain was defined by its CDR3 amino acid sequence together with its V-gene family, and reads lacking a unique V-gene family were excluded. To address suspected cross-contamination and a sequencing artifact, a later analysis removed under 600 highly shared, low-generation-probability nucleotide sequences. In a later analysis, a clonal expansion index for each public chain was calculated from normalized within-repertoire ranks of inferred template counts. A later analysis computed generation probabilities with a VDJ recombination model fitted to out-of-frame rearrangements, and checked the results against IGoR. In a later analysis, hypergeometric tests were used to score TCR-TCR, TCR-HLA and TCR-CMV co-occurrence, with a repertoire-size bias correction applied to TCR pairs. False discovery rates were estimated in a later analysis by permuting HLA or CMV assignments 20 times. In a later analysis, co-occurring TCRs were grouped using DBSCAN, and TCRdist sequence similarity was added for clustering within HLA-allele-positive subsets. For co-occurrence clustering, repertoires with fewer than 30,000 or more than 120,000 public chains were excluded, along with about five repertoires with anomalous nucleotide sharing. TCRdb provides this immuneACCESS table in a form limited to in-frame rearrangements. Some clones are lacking; in checked studies, under half of them reflect an unresolved V gene, and why the rest are absent is not known. Clone size and V and J calls were adopted from that table, with D and trimming inferred from the DNA. This sample has under 200,000 clones in its table, and just over 75% of those were observed once. The ten largest account for about 1.4% of the sample.

The data were obtained in a study of cytomegalovirus exposure and HLA in healthy donors (dated by TCRdb to 2016 to 2017). Context from the whole study: According to an earlier analysis of several hundred of the donors, about 180 million T cells yielded 100 million or so unique TCR beta sequences and 276 Gb of sequence data. A separate validation cohort of roughly 130 different subjects was used in addition to the 666-subject first cohort. An early release that covered about 600 HLA-typed donors contained about 290 gigabases of sequencing data and around 85 million unique TCR sequences. The number of typed donors differed by locus: roughly 629-640 for A, B, C, DRB1 and DQB1; approximately 520 for DQA1; around 610 for DPA1; and 450 to 480 for DPB1. The genetic ancestry cluster associated with self-reported Caucasian donors included roughly 84% of the roughly 360 genotyped donors. Among about 410 genotyped donors of the cohort, an average of approximately 240,000 unique TCR beta nucleotide sequences was sequenced per donor, of which roughly 17% were non-productive. A later genetic analysis used genome-wide SNP genotypes for about 65% of the 666 donors, treating that subset as a discovery cohort. Class I and class II HLA loci were covered by the typing at four-digit resolution. Rather than using new phenotypic data, the later analysis identified candidate immune exposures from TCR beta sequences and from how often those sequences occurred across donors. The study used immunosequencing to profile the T cell repertoires of 600 to 850 subjects and linked those repertoires to cytomegalovirus serostatus. About 5 DR-DQ haplotypes were handled as single units for association and clustering, since linkage in the cohort was strong. Every discovery cohort repertoire had been produced on one sequencing platform. The aim of the study was to test whether cataloging public T cell receptors could identify signatures of past pathogen exposure. An earlier analysis of around 540 of the donors applied high-throughput TCR beta sequencing to assess whether each TCR beta V gene segment acted as functional or pseudogenic. Alongside the repertoire data, information on donor age, sex, ethnicity and CMV serostatus was compiled. High-throughput TCR immunosequencing, statistical association of individual TCRs with disease status, and machine learning were combined to predict cytomegalovirus infection status. In a later analysis, previously published TCR beta repertoires from some 640 donors were re-analyzed and high-resolution HLA genotyping was added so that TCR occurrence patterns could be studied.

What the research found in general, with its limitations: Some IMGT-functional V segments, including TRBV6-2 and TRBV6-3, could not be told apart with the 87-base-pair reads, so those segments were excluded. A later analysis found that TCR association rates varied across HLA loci, with DRB1 alleles showing the most associated TCRs and HLA-C alleles the fewest. Linkage disequilibrium might explain the correlated functional status among segregating V segments, but an unknown experimental factor could not be excluded. In a later analysis, some 17,000 TCR beta sequences were associated with specific HLA alleles at a false discovery rate of 0.05. This cohort had only TCR beta chains sequenced, and the lack of alpha or paired-chain data limited which features could be detected. HLA typing was unavailable for some donors at each locus, so association tests used only the typed subset. When HLA alleles, especially DR and DQ, strongly co-occurred, attributing TCR associations to individual alleles was difficult. A further reported finding was that TCR beta sequences accurately predicted the HLA-A and HLA-B alleles for most subjects in the first cohort. A cluster of highly shared sequence variants was judged likely to be a technical artifact of the sequencing pipeline. Three of the identified cytomegalovirus-associated TCR beta chains were confirmed in vitro to be specific for cytomegalovirus antigens. Sequencing depth was assumed to be roughly uniform across donors in the presence/absence analyses, though that assumption may not hold. In the study, about 150 TCR beta chains were listed as associated with cytomegalovirus. Compared with the approximately 700-donor mean, donors in an Asian-associated ancestry cluster had fewer N-insertions in productive TCRs, according to a later genetic analysis. Most TCR sequences were observed very rarely across donors, whereas some public TCRs were present in many individuals. An earlier analysis of roughly 570 of the donors showed that most TCR beta V segments appeared in productive rearrangements either about 87% or about 30% of the time, which broadly matched IMGT annotations. In a later analysis, most CMV-associated TCR beta chains were found to appear HLA-restricted, with HLA associations seemingly driven largely by CMV exposure. The classifier was reported to diagnose cytomegalovirus status with high specificity and sensitivity in both the original cohort and the validation cohort. V-gene and J-gene trimming of TCR beta chains was associated with a missense DCLRE1C variant in a later genetic analysis, and the association was replicated in an independent cohort. In a later analysis, several top co-occurrence clusters were reported to appear linked to parvovirus B19, influenza, CMV and Epstein-Barr virus. In a later analysis, HLA-associated TCR beta chains were found to be more clonally expanded and to have lower generation probabilities than equally common non-associated chains. Because counts were too low, roughly 18 rarely observed V segments, including chromosome 9 orphons, were left out of the earlier analysis of 500 to 650 of the donors. It was suggested by the authors that the approach could potentially be generalized to other disease states and immunological phenotypes. For the cohort, immune exposure information was limited to CMV serostatus.

This TCR came from a middle-aged man in good health and CMV-seronegative. The rearrangement combines TRBV19 with TRBJ1-2; D gene: possibly TRBD1, on 5 matching bases. The sequenced sample consisted of PBMCs. The CDR3 loop reads CASSGRVYYGYTF. The DNA is TGTGCCAGTAGCGGCAGGGTATACTATGGCTACACCTTC.